These 7 T cell receptor beta chains were all obtained from the same sample, sequenced in a study of blood T cell repertoires in COVID-19. The data were produced by immunoSEQ multiplex PCR, yet TCRdb's version contains in-frame clones alone and is incomplete. The data contain some 150,000 clones, about 88% of them seen just once; the ten biggest clones take up 0.7% to 0.9%. The material sequenced was PBMCs or T cells enriched from blood (not recorded which). These receptors were collected from a woman aged 18 to 35 who had recovered from COVID-19.

J is TRBJ1-1 and V is TRBV18; TRBD1 matches 7 bases. The CDR3 runs to 16 residues. Germline loops: CDR1 KGHSH, CDR2 LQKENI. The J segment lost 0 bases and the V segment lost 6 bases, leaving 10 bases of the junction unmatched. The CDR3 bases are TGTGCCAGCTCGGATAGGACAGGAATAATGAACACTGAAGCTTTCTTT. This sequence encodes CASSDRTGIMNTEAFF.

This clone was seen just once. DNA for the CDR3: TGTGCCAGCAGTTTAAGGAGCCCCTACGAGCAGTACTTC. Protein sequence: CASSLRSPYEQYF. The chain combines TRBV27 with TRBJ2-7; no definite D call. Germline V gives CDR1 MNHEY, CDR2 SMNVEV (reference sequence). CDR3 size: 13 residues. The V gene lost 2 bases and the J gene lost 2 bases, with 7 bases spanning the gap.

The chain couples TRBV27 to TRBJ2-7; D unclear. V was trimmed by 6 bases and J by 3 bases, leaving 18 bases between them. The CDR3 runs 15 residues. CDR1 is MNHEY, CDR2 SMNVEV, per germline (reference sequence). The CDR3 bases are TGTGCCAGCAGCCGGCGAGGCGGAACCGGCTACGAGCAGTACTTC. This gives the protein CASSRRGGTGYEQYF.

The V gene is TRBV5-1, the J gene TRBJ2-6; 10 bases map to TRBD1. CDR1 and CDR2 (germline): SGHRS, YFSETQ. This CDR3 is 18 amino acids long. Losses at the gene ends were 2 bases for V and 1 base for J; bases not matched to a gene: 6. This CDR3 reads CASSLTGDRGSGANVLTF. The CDR3 coding sequence is TGCGCCAGCAGCTTAACTGGGGACAGGGGTTCTGGGGCCAACGTCCTGACTTTC.

The genes are TRBV3-1 (or the pseudogene TRBV3-2) and TRBJ1-2; the D gene is possibly TRBD1 (5 bases). The CDR3 runs 14 residues. Between the trimmed V and J ends, which lost 1 base and 2 bases, there was a span of 8 bases. Germline V gene sequence: CDR1 LGHDT, CDR2 YNNKEL (reference sequence). CDR3 amino acids: CASSQGWTNYGYTF. DNA of the CDR3: TGTGCCAGCAGCCAAGGGTGGACAAACTATGGCTACACCTTC.

This clone is a singleton in its sample. The rearrangement uses TRBV12-3 or TRBV12-4 and TRBJ2-5; 8 positions agree with TRBD2. V trimming: 6 bases; J trimming: 4 bases; junction bases outside the gene matches: 4. The CDR3 length is 13 residues. Here the CDR3 reads CASSTLAGETQYF. DNA for the CDR3: TGTGCCAGCAGCACTCTAGCGGGAGAGACCCAGTACTTC.

This sequence joins TRBV4-1 and TRBJ2-7; a weak D match, TRBD1 (5 bases). The V gene's germline CDR1 is MGHRA and CDR2 YSYEKL. There are 14 residues in the CDR3. V lost 0 bases to trimming and J lost 1 base, with 7 bases between them. This chain's CDR3 is CASSQEQGSYEQYF. DNA of the CDR3: TGCGCCAGCAGCCAAGAGCAGGGATCCTACGAGCAGTACTTC.